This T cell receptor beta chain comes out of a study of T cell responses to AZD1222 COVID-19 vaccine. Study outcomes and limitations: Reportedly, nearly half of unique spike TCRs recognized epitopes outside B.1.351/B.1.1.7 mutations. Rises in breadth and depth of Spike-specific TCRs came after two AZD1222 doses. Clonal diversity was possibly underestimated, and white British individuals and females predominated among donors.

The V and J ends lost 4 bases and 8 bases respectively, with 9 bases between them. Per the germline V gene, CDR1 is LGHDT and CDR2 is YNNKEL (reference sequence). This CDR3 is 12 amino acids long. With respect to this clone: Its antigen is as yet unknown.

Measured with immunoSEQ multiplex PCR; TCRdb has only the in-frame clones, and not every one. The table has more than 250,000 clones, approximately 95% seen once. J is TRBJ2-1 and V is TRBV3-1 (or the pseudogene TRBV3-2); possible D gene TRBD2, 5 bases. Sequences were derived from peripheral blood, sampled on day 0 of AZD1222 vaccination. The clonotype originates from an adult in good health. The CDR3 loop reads CASSRTRDEQFF. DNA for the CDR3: TGTGCCAGCAGCCGAACTAGAGATGAGCAGTTCTTC.